The clone carrying this T cell receptor (beta chain) was recorded at least ten times. Unsorted libraries were generated from 2 million PBMCs. These cells had been stored in RNAlater at -80 C. V lost 2 bases to trimming and J lost 8 bases, with 15 bases between them. The CDR3 covers 14 residues. Germline CDR1 SGHTA, CDR2 FQGTGA. The data originate from a study of neurological immune-mediated disorders. Template-switch 5'RACE cDNA synthesis added a 10-nucleotide unique molecular identifier. Using its own MiXCR run on the 5' RACE reads, TCRdb lists one record per CDR3 protein. The top ten hold about 1.7% of the sample, which has more than 75,000 distinct CDR3 sequences, about a tenth seen once.

Source material: PBMCs. The chain has TRBV7-3 and TRBJ1-1, with D uncertain. The clonotype comes from a man aged 35 to 55 in good health. The CDR3 sequence is CASSLAPGHPEAFF. In nucleotides, the CDR3 is TGTGCCAGCAGCTTAGCCCCGGGTCACCCAGAAGCTTTCTTT.